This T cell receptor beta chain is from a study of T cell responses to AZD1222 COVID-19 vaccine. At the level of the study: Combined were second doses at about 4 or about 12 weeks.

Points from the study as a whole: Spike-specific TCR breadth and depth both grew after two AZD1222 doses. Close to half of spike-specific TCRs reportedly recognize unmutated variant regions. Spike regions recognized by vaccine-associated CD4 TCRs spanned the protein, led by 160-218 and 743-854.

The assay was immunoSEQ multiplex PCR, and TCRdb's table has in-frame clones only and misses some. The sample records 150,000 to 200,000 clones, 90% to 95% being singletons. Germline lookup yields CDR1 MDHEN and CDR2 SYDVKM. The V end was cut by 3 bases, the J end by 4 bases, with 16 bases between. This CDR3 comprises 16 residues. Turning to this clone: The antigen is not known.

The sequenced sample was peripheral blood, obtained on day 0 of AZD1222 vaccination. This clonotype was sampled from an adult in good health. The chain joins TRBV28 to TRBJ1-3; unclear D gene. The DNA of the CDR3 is TGTGCCAGCAGTTTCGTGGTAGTAACGCAAGGAAACACCATATATTTT. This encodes CASSFVVVTQGNTIYF.